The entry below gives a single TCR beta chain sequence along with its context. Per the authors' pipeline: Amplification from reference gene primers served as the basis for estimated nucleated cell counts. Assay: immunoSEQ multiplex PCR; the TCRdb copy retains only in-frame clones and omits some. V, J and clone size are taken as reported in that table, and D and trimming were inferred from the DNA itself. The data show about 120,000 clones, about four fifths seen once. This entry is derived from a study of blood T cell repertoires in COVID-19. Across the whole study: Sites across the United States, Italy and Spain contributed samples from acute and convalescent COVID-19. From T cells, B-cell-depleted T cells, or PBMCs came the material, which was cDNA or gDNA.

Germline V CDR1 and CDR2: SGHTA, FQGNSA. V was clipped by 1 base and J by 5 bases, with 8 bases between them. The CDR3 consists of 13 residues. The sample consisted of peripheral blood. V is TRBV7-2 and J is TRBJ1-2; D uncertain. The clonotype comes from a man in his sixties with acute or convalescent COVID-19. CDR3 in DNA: TGTGCCAGCAGCTTAGACAGAGTTTATGGCTACACCTTC. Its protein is CASSLDRVYGYTF.